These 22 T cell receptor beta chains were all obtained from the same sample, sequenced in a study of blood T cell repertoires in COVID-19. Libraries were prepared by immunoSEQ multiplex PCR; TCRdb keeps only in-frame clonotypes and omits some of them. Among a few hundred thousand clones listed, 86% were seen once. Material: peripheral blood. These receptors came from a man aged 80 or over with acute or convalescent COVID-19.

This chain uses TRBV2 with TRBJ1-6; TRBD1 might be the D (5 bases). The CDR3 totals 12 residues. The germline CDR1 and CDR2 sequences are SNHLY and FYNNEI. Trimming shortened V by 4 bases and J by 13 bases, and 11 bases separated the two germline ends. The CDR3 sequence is CASSALGGPLHF. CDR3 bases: TGTGCCAGCAGTGCCCTCGGGGGGCCCCTCCACTTT. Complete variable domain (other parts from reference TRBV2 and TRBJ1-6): EPEVTQTPSHQVTQMGQEVILRCVPISNHLYFYWYRQILGQKVEFLVSFYNNEISEKSEIFDDQFSVERPDGSNFTLKIRSTKLEDSAMYFCASSALGGPLHFGNGTRLTVT.

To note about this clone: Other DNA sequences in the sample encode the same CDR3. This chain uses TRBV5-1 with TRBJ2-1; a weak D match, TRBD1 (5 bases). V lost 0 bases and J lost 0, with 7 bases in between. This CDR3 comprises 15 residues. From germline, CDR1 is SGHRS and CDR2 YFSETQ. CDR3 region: CASSLGGGSYNEQFF. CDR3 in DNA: TGCGCCAGCAGCTTGGGGGGCGGCTCCTACAATGAGCAGTTCTTC.

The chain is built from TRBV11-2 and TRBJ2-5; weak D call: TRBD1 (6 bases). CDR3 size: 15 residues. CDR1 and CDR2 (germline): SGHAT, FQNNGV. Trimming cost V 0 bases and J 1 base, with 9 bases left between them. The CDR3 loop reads CASSLDRGAQETQYF. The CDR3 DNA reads TGTGCCAGCAGCTTAGACAGGGGAGCCCAAGAGACCCAGTACTTC.

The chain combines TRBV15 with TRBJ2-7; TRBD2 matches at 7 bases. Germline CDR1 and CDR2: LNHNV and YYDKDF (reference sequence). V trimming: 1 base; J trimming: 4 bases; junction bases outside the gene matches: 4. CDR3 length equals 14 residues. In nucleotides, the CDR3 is TGTGCCACCAGCAGAGTTAGGGAGGGGTACGAGCAGTACTTC. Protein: CATSRVREGYEQYF.

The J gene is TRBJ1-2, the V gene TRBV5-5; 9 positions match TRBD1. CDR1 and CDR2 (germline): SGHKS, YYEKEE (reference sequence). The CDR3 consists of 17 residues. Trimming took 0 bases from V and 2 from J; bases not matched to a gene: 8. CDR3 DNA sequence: TGTGCCAGCAGCTTGGTAGGTGGGGACAGGGCCAACTATGGCTACACCTTC. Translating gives CASSLVGGDRANYGYTF.

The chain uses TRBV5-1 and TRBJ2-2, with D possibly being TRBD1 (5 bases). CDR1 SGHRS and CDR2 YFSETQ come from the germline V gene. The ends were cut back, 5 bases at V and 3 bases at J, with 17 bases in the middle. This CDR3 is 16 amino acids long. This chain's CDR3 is CASRRRRGTDTGELFF. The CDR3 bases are TGCGCCAGCAGGAGGAGAAGGGGAACGGACACCGGGGAGCTGTTTTTT.

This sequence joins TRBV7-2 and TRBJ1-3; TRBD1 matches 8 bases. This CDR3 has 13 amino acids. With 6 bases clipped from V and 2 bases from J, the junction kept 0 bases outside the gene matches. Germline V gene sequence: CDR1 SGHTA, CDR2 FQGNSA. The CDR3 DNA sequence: TGTGCCAGCAGGACAGGGGCTGGAAACACCATATATTTT. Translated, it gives CASRTGAGNTIYF. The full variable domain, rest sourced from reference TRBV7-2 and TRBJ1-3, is GAGVSQSPSNKVTEKGKDVELRCDPISGHTALYWYRQSLGQGLEFLIYFQGNSAPDKSGLPSDRFSAERTGGSVSTLTIQRTQQEDSAVYLCASRTGAGNTIYFGEGSWLTVV.

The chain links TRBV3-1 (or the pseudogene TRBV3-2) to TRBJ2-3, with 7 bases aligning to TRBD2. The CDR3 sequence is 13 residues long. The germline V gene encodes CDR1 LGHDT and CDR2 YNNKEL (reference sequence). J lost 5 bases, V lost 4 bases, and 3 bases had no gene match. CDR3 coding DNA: TGTGCCAGCAGCCGCGGGAGAGTAGATACGCAGTATTTT. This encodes CASSRGRVDTQYF.

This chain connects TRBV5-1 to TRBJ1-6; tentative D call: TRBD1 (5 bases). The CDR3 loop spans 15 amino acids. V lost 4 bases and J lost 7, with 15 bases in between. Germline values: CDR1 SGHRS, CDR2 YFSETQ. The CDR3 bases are TGCGCCAGCAGCGATGCCGGGACTACGAATTCACCCCTCCACTTT. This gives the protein CASSDAGTTNSPLHF.

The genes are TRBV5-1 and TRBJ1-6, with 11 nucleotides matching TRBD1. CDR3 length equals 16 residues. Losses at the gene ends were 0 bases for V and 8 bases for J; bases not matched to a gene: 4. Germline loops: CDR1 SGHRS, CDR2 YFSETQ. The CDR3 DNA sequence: TGCGCCAGCAGCTTGGCCCGGACAGGGGGCCATTCACCCCTCCACTTT. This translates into CASSLARTGGHSPLHF.

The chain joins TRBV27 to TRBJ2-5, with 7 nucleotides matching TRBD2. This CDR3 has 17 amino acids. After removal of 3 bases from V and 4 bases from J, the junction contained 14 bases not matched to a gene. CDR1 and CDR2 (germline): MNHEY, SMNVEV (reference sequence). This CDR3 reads CASSLSRGVNPLETQYF. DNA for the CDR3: TGTGCCAGCAGTTTGTCTCGGGGGGTGAACCCCTTAGAGACCCAGTACTTC.

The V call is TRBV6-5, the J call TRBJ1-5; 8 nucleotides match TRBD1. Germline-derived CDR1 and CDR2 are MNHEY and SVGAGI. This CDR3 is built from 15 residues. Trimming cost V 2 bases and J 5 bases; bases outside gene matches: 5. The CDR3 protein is CASSYGQGAHQPQHF. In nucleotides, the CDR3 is TGTGCCAGCAGTTACGGGCAGGGGGCGCATCAGCCCCAGCATTTT.

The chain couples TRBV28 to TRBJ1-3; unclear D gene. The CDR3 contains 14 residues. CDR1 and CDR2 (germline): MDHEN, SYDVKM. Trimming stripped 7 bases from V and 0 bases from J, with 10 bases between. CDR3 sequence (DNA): TGTGCCAGCACCTCCCACAGCTCTGGAAACACCATATATTTT. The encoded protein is CASTSHSSGNTIYF. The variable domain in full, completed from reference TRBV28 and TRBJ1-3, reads DVKVTQSSRYLVKRTGEKVFLECVQDMDHENMFWYRQDPGLGLRLIYFSYDVKMKEKGDIPEGYSVSREKKERFSLILESASTNQTSMYLCASTSHSSGNTIYFGEGSWLTVV.

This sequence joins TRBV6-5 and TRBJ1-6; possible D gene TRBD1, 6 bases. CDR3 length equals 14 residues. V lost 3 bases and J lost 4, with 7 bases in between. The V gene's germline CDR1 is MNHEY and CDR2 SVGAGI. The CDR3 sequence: CASSYRGYNSPLHF. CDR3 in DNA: TGTGCCAGCAGTTATAGGGGGTATAATTCACCCCTCCACTTT.

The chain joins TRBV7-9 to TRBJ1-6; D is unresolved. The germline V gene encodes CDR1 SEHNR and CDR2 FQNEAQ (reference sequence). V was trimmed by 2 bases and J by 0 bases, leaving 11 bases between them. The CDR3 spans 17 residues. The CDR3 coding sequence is TGTGCCAGCAGCTTAATAGCTTCCGTCTCCTATAATTCACCCCTCCACTTT. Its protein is CASSLIASVSYNSPLHF.

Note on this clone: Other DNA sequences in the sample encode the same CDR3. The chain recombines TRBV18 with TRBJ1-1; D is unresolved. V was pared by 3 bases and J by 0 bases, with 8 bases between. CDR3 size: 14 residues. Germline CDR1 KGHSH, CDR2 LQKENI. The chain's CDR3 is CASSPRTVNTEAFF. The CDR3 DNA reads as TGTGCCAGCTCACCCCGAACTGTGAACACTGAAGCTTTCTTT.

As DNA, the CDR3 is TGCGCCAGCAGCTTGGGGCAGGGGACTAAGAGTGAGCAGTTCTTC. This codes for CASSLGQGTKSEQFF. This chain connects TRBV5-1 to TRBJ2-1; weak D call: TRBD2 (7 bases). The CDR3 is 15 residues long. The germline V gene has CDR1 SGHRS and CDR2 YFSETQ. V shed 0 bases and J shed 9 bases, with 16 bases lying between them.

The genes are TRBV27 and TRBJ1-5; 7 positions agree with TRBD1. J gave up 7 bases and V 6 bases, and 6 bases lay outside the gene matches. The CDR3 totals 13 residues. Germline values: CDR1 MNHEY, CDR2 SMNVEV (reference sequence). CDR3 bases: TGTGCCAGCAGCCTGACAGGGACCCAGCCCCAGCATTTT. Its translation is CASSLTGTQPQHF.

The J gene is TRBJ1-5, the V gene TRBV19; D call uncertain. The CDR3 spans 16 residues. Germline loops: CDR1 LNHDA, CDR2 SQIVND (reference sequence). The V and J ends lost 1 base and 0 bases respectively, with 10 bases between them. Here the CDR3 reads CASSIVREYSNQPQHF. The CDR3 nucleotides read TGTGCCAGTAGTATAGTGAGAGAGTATAGCAATCAGCCCCAGCATTTT.

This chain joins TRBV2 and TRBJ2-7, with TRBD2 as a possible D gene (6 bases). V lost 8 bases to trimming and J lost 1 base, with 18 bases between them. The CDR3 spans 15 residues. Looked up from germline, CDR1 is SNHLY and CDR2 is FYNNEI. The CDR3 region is CASRRIASESYEQYF. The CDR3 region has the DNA TGTGCCAGCCGACGAATCGCTAGCGAATCCTACGAGCAGTACTTC.

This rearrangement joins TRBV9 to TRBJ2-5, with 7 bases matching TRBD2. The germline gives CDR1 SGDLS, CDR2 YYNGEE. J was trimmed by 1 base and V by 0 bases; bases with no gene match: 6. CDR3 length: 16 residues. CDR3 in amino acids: CASSVEVSSGQETQYF. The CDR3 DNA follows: TGTGCCAGCAGCGTAGAAGTGTCTAGCGGCCAAGAGACCCAGTACTTC.

For the CDR3, the DNA is TGTGCCAGCAGCCGACCTACTAGTAACAATGAGCAGTTCTTC. Its protein is CASSRPTSNNEQFF. The gene calls are TRBV14 and TRBJ2-1; the D gene is possibly TRBD2 (5 bases). Deletions cut 4 bases from V and 5 bases from J, with 12 bases between. Germline assignment: CDR1 SGHDN and CDR2 FVKESK. This CDR3 has 14 amino acids.